Included here is one T cell receptor (beta chain) sequence, with context. Its antigen is undetermined. These data come from a study of cytomegalovirus exposure and HLA in healthy donors. Whole-study results and caveats: Overall, 164 TCR beta chains were annotated as cytomegalovirus-associated. Most CMV-associated TCR beta chains appeared HLA-restricted in a later analysis.

The PCR ran on 60 Vbeta and 13 Jbeta primers. The method was immunoSEQ multiplex PCR; TCRdb's version includes in-frame clones alone and lacks a portion of them. The sample has 150,000 to 200,000 clones; about four fifths are singletons. Germline trimming cut 5 bases from V and 4 bases from J; bases unmatched to any gene: 7. Germline CDR1 reads SEHNR; CDR2 reads FQNEAQ (reference sequence). The CDR3 length is 14 residues. These donors, healthy bone marrow donors, were studied. Sequencing was done on a sample of PBMCs. The chain employs TRBV7-9 and TRBJ1-1; 7 bases are shared with TRBD1. The origin of this receptor is a woman in her twenties or thirties in good health and CMV-seropositive. The CDR3 region is CASSRRQGGTEAFF. The CDR3 DNA reads TGTGCCAGCAGCCGCAGACAGGGCGGCACTGAAGCTTTCTTT.